What follows are 16 T cell receptor beta chains derived from one specimen sequenced in a study of blood T cell repertoires in COVID-19. Measured with immunoSEQ multiplex PCR; TCRdb has only the in-frame clones, and not every one. The repertoire consists of around 100,000 clones, with 81% occurring once and the leading ten covering about 1.6%. Input material: peripheral blood. Receptors were obtained from a man aged 45 to 65 with acute or convalescent COVID-19.

This chain links TRBV3-1 (or the pseudogene TRBV3-2) with TRBJ2-2; no definite D call. Germline loops: CDR1 LGHDT, CDR2 YNNKEL (reference sequence). V was trimmed by 2 bases and J by 6 bases, leaving 7 bases between them. The length of the CDR3 is 13 residues. In DNA, the CDR3 is TGTGCCAGCAGCCAACCAGGCTCCGGGGAGCTGTTTTTT. Amino acids: CASSQPGSGELFF.

V usage is TRBV28 and J usage is TRBJ1-5; no definite D call. Germline V CDR1 and CDR2: MDHEN, SYDVKM. V lost 2 bases to trimming and J lost 7 bases, with 15 bases between them. This CDR3 contains 15 residues. CDR3 residues: CASSLGSPRRQPQHF. DNA of the CDR3: TGTGCCAGCAGTTTAGGAAGCCCCAGGAGGCAGCCCCAGCATTTT.

This clone turned up a few times. This chain joins TRBV12-3 or TRBV12-4 and TRBJ2-7, with unresolved D. V was shortened by 3 bases and J by 3 bases, with 6 bases between the two germline ends. This CDR3 has 12 residues. CDR3 in amino acids: CASSFNSYEQYF. The DNA for the CDR3 is TGTGCCAGCAGTTTTAACAGCTACGAGCAGTACTTC.

The chain joins TRBV5-1 to TRBJ1-1; TRBD1 matches 7 bases. J lost 1 base, V lost 3 bases, and 9 bases had no gene match. This CDR3 is built from 16 residues. Germline V gives CDR1 SGHRS, CDR2 YFSETQ. The CDR3 protein is CASSSGRQGWNTEAFF. As DNA, the CDR3 is TGCGCCAGCAGCTCGGGACGACAGGGCTGGAACACTGAAGCTTTCTTT.

The chain recombines TRBV27 with TRBJ2-1; 10 nucleotides line up with TRBD1. CDR3 length: 15 amino acids. CDR1 is MNHEY and CDR2 is SMNVEV in the germline V gene (reference sequence). The ends lost 8 bases at V and 2 bases at J; junction bases unmatched: 6. CDR3: CASRPGQGPYNEQFF. The CDR3 coding sequence is TGTGCCAGCCGGCCGGGACAGGGGCCCTACAATGAGCAGTTCTTC.

This clone is a singleton in its sample. V is TRBV28 and J is TRBJ2-4; D is unresolved. This CDR3 region has 13 residues. V dropped 7 bases and J dropped 2 bases, with 9 bases sitting between them. Germline lookup yields CDR1 MDHEN and CDR2 SYDVKM. The CDR3 DNA reads as TGTGCCAGCACCACAGAGCCCAAAAACATTCAGTACTTC. This codes for CASTTEPKNIQYF.

The rearrangement uses TRBV28 and TRBJ1-1, with TRBD1 as a possible D gene (5 bases). The germline CDR1 and CDR2 sequences are MDHEN and SYDVKM. The CDR3 loop spans 12 amino acids. The ends were cut back, 8 bases at V and 3 bases at J, with 10 bases in the middle. The CDR3: CASLVGDTEAFF. The CDR3 nucleotides read TGTGCCAGCCTCGTAGGGGACACTGAAGCTTTCTTT.

V gene TRBV6-5 combines with J gene TRBJ1-1; D possibly corresponds to TRBD1 (6 bases). The germline V and J ends were trimmed by 2 bases and 6 bases, with 19 bases remaining between them. The CDR3 loop spans 16 amino acids. CDR1 and CDR2 (germline): MNHEY, SVGAGI. CDR3 nucleotide sequence: TGTGCCAGCAGTTACCGGGCAGGGGTCGTCGAGGCTGAAGCTTTCTTT. It encodes CASSYRAGVVEAEAFF.

The J gene is TRBJ1-5, the V gene TRBV28; perhaps TRBD1 as D (6 bases). V was clipped by 7 bases and J by 0 bases, with 16 bases between them. CDR1 and CDR2 (germline): MDHEN, SYDVKM. This CDR3 has 16 residues. Here the CDR3 DNA reads TGTGCCAGCAAAACGGACAGAGAGTATAGCAATCAGCCCCAGCATTTT. Encoded protein: CASKTDREYSNQPQHF.

The J gene is TRBJ1-5, the V gene TRBV2, with a tentative D call TRBD1 (6 bases). V lost 9 bases to trimming and J lost 11 bases, with 17 bases between them. The V gene's germline CDR1 is SNHLY and CDR2 FYNNEI. CDR3 length: 12 residues. CDR3 amino acids: CASSPTGKAQHF. The DNA for the CDR3 is TGTGCCAGTTCGCCGACAGGCAAGGCCCAGCATTTT.

The V call is TRBV7-7, the J call TRBJ2-2; D not resolved. Trimming cost V 5 bases and J 4 bases, with 14 bases left between them. This CDR3 region has 15 residues. Germline CDR1 SSHAT, CDR2 FNYEAQ (reference sequence). The CDR3 DNA reads as TGTGCCAGCAGCCCCGGAGAGATCGGCACCGGGGAGCTGTTTTTT. Translating gives CASSPGEIGTGELFF. Variable domain in full (rest from reference TRBV7-7 and TRBJ2-2): GAGVSQSPRYKVTKRGQDVTLRCDPISSHATLYWYQQALGQGPEFLTYFNYEAQPDKSGLPSDRFSAERPEGSISTLTIQRTEQRDSAMYRCASSPGEIGTGELFFGEGSRLTVL.

This clone was observed a handful of times. This rearrangement joins TRBV5-1 to TRBJ1-4; 10 bases are shared with TRBD1. The CDR3 covers 15 residues. V gave up 4 bases and J gave up 6 bases; unmatched junction bases: 6. CDR1 is SGHRS, CDR2 YFSETQ, per germline. CDR3 loop: CASSPQGQGHEKLFF. In nucleotides, the CDR3 is TGCGCCAGCAGCCCACAGGGACAGGGGCATGAAAAACTGTTTTTT.

V gene TRBV7-9 combines with J gene TRBJ1-4; 10 bases align to TRBD1. The length of the CDR3 is 14 residues. With 5 bases clipped from V and 7 bases from J, the junction kept 4 bases outside the gene matches. CDR1 is SEHNR, CDR2 FQNEAQ, per germline (reference sequence). The CDR3: CASSIDRGREKLFF. In nucleotides, the CDR3 is TGTGCCAGCAGCATCGACAGGGGGCGTGAAAAACTGTTTTTT.

This clone has just one count. As DNA, the CDR3 is TGTGCCAGCAGTGAGGGCAGGGCGGCATATTTCTATAATTCACCCCTCCACTTT. Residues: CASSEGRAAYFYNSPLHF. The chain has TRBV2 and TRBJ1-6; a possible D gene is TRBD1 (5 bases). The V gene lost 3 bases and the J gene lost 3 bases, with 18 bases spanning the gap. Germline values: CDR1 SNHLY, CDR2 FYNNEI. The CDR3 covers 18 residues.

The rearrangement joins TRBV7-7 to TRBJ2-5; 9 bases are a match to TRBD1. Germline V CDR1 and CDR2: SSHAT, FNYEAQ (reference sequence). Trimming removed 1 base from V and 5 bases from J; junction bases left unmatched: 5. This CDR3 region has 15 residues. Here the CDR3 reads CASSLGGQGDETQYF. For the CDR3, the DNA is TGTGCCAGCAGCTTAGGGGGACAGGGAGACGAGACCCAGTACTTC.

The sample holds a few counts of this clone. CDR3 bases: TGTGCCAGCAGCTTACTCGTTTATTGGCGGGGGGGCTCCGGGGAGCTGTTTTTT. Its protein is CASSLLVYWRGGSGELFF. The rearrangement uses TRBV7-2 and TRBJ2-2, with 9 bases that match TRBD2. V was pared by 2 bases and J by 6 bases, with 13 bases of the junction left unmatched. This CDR3 has 18 residues. Germline values: CDR1 SGHTA, CDR2 FQGNSA.